Listed below are T cell receptor beta chains from one sample, sequenced in a study of beta chain features in type 1 diabetes. This table comes from immunoSEQ multiplex PCR, and its TCRdb copy is limited to in-frame clones, with some not included. This table holds 900,000 or so clones, roughly 16% found once. Sequenced sample: naive CD4+ T cells from blood. These TCRs come from a young woman in good health. Each CDR3 is given with its conserved first and last residue. A D gene is named only where the DNA matches it firmly. Clone size, where shown, is once, few, many, or a class for clones that have expanded.

V: TRBV5-1; J: TRBJ2-2; D: NA; size: NA; CDR3: CASSGDPNTGELFF; DNA: TGCGCCAGCAGTGGGGACCCGAACACCGGGGAGCTGTTTTTT
V: TRBV7-2; J: TRBJ1-1; D: TRBD1; size: few; CDR3: CASSSTYRGHTEAFF; DNA: TGTGCCAGCAGCTCTACTTACAGGGGCCACACTGAAGCTTTCTTT
V: TRBV28; J: TRBJ1-2; D: NA; size: NA; CDR3: CASSGPTVYGYTF; DNA: TGTGCCAGCAGTGGCCCAACAGTCTATGGCTACACCTTC
V: TRBV27; J: TRBJ1-5; D: NA; size: few; CDR3: CASSFSQGGNQPQHF; DNA: TGTGCCAGCAGTTTTAGCCAGGGCGGCAATCAGCCCCAGCATTTT
V: TRBV7-8; J: TRBJ2-7; D: TRBD2; size: NA; CDR3: CASSLRGGSYEQYF; DNA: TGTGCCAGCAGCTTACGCGGCGGGAGCTACGAGCAGTACTTC
V: TRBV6-6; J: TRBJ2-2; D: NA; size: NA; CDR3: CASSYSTERSAGELFF; DNA: TGTGCCAGCAGTTACTCTACGGAAAGGTCCGCCGGGGAGCTGTTTTTT
V: TRBV5-4; J: TRBJ1-2; D: NA; size: few; CDR3: CASSEGNYGYTF; DNA: TGTGCCAGCAGCGAGGGTAACTATGGCTACACCTTC
V: TRBV6-5; J: TRBJ2-7; D: NA; size: NA; CDR3: CASSYRAGPYEQYF; DNA: TGTGCCAGCAGCTATAGGGCAGGACCCTACGAGCAGTACTTC
V: TRBV7-2; J: TRBJ2-3; D: NA; size: NA; CDR3: CASSSRPTDTQYF; DNA: TGTGCCAGCAGCTCTAGACCCACAGATACGCAGTATTTT
V: TRBV20-1; J: TRBJ2-3; D: NA; size: NA; CDR3: CSATDRATQYF; DNA: TGCAGTGCTACGGACAGAGCTACGCAGTATTTT
V: TRBV18; J: TRBJ2-5; D: NA; size: few; CDR3: CASSPNVETQYF; DNA: TGTGCCAGCTCACCAAACGTCGAGACCCAGTACTTC
V: TRBV4-3; J: TRBJ1-2; D: TRBD1; size: NA; CDR3: CASSLTLLTGGANYGYTF; DNA: TGCGCCAGCAGCCTGACGCTCCTGACAGGGGGCGCGAACTATGGCTACACCTTC